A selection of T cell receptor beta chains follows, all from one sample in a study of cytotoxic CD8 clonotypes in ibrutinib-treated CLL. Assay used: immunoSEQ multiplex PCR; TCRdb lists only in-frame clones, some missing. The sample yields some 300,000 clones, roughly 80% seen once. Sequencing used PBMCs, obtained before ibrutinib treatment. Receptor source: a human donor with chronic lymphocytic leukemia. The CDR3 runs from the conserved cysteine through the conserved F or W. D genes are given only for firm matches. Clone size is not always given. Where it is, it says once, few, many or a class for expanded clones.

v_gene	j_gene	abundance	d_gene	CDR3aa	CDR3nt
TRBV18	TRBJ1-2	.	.	CASSPTPGPGYGYTF	TGTGCCAGCTCACCCACTCCCGGACCCGGCTATGGCTACACCTTC
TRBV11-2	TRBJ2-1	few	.	CASSLDPLGQGDSYNEQFF	TGTGCCAGCAGCTTAGACCCACTCGGGCAGGGAGACTCCTACAATGAGCAGTTCTTC
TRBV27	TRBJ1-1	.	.	CASSMGGDTEAFF	TGTGCCAGCAGTATGGGGGGGGACACTGAAGCTTTCTTT
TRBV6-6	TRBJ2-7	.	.	CASSYLDISAYYEQYF	TGTGCCAGCAGTTACCTTGACATATCCGCCTACTACGAGCAGTACTTC
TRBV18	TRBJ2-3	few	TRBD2	CASSRLADDVTQYF	TGTGCCAGCTCCCGACTAGCGGACGACGTAACGCAGTATTTT
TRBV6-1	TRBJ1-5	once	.	CASTNTGQPQHF	TGTGCCAGCACTAACACAGGGCAGCCCCAGCATTTT
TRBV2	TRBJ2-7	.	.	CASSSGSTGDEQYF	TGTGCCAGCTCGTCGGGGTCAACCGGCGACGAGCAGTACTTC
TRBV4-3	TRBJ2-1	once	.	CASSQDEREWNEQFF	TGCGCCAGCAGCCAAGATGAACGGGAGTGGAATGAGCAGTTCTTC
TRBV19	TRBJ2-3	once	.	CASSIGGSGVTDTQYF	TGTGCCAGTAGTATAGGTGGTAGCGGAGTCACAGATACGCAGTATTTT
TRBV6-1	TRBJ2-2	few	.	CASSGVETILNTGELFF	TGTGCCAGCAGTGGAGTCGAGACTATCCTGAACACCGGGGAGCTGTTTTTT
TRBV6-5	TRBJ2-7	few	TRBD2	CASRSLVAGSYEQYF	TGTGCCAGCAGATCACTCGTAGCGGGCAGCTACGAGCAGTACTTC
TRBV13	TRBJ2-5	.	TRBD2	CASSLAASGMETQYF	TGTGCCAGCAGCTTAGCGGCCAGCGGGATGGAGACCCAGTACTTC
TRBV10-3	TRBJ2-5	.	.	CAISVVEGASQETQYF	TGTGCCATCAGTGTGGTTGAGGGTGCCTCCCAAGAGACCCAGTACTTC
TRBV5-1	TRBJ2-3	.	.	CASSLVGRTDTQYF	TGCGCCAGCAGCTTGGTGGGCAGGACAGATACGCAGTATTTT
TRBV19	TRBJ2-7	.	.	CASSQASGTAYEQYF	TGTGCCAGTAGCCAGGCCTCCGGAACTGCCTACGAGCAGTACTTC
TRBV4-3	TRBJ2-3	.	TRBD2	CASSQDTMSGTSGRGLTDTQYF	TGCGCCAGCAGCCAAGACACCATGTCCGGGACTAGCGGGAGGGGACTCACAGATACGCAGTATTTT
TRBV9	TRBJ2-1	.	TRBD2	CASSTTGTSAYNEQFF	TGTGCCAGCAGCACCACCGGGACTAGCGCTTACAATGAGCAGTTCTTC
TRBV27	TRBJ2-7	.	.	CASSSGDWNEQYF	TGTGCCAGCAGTTCGGGGGATTGGAACGAGCAGTACTTC
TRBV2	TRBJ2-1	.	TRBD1	CASGKQGTAAYNEQFF	TGTGCCAGCGGGAAACAGGGGACAGCCGCCTACAATGAGCAGTTCTTC
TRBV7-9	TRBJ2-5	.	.	CASSFRFPHQETQYF	TGTGCCAGCAGCTTCAGGTTCCCCCACCAAGAGACCCAGTACTTC
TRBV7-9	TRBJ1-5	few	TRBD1	CASSRDRGDQPQHF	TGTGCCAGCAGCCGGGACAGGGGGGATCAGCCCCAGCATTTT
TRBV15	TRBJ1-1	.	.	CATSRARVNTEAFF	TGTGCCACCAGCAGAGCCCGGGTGAACACTGAAGCTTTCTTT
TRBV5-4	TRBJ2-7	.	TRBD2	CASSLASSGRAYEQYF	TGTGCCAGCAGCTTGGCCTCTAGCGGGAGGGCCTACGAGCAGTACTTC
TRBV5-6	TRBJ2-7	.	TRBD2	CASSLWASGKRGYEQYF	TGTGCCAGCAGCTTGTGGGCTAGCGGGAAACGAGGGTACGAGCAGTACTTC
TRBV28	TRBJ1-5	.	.	CASSLLRQPQHF	TGTGCCAGCAGTTTACTTCGGCAGCCCCAGCATTTT
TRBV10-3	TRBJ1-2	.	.	CAISETLTNYGYTF	TGTGCCATCAGTGAGACACTTACTAACTATGGCTACACCTTC
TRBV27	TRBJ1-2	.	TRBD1	CASSAYRGDGYGYTF	TGTGCCAGCAGTGCGTACAGGGGAGACGGCTATGGCTACACCTTC
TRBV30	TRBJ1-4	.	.	CAWGGLEKLFF	TGTGCCTGGGGGGGCCTTGAAAAACTGTTTTTT